This T cell receptor (beta chain) was found in a study of shared clonotypes between healthy human individuals. Whole-study results and caveats: Generation of non-shared clonotypes was less probable than generation of clonotypes shared by all four donors.

A single count supports this clone. Its matching antigen is unknown. The assay ran at deep level. Authors' analysis steps: ImmunoSEQ output lacked quality scores and full-length reads, limiting matched filtering. Assay used: immunoSEQ multiplex PCR; TCRdb lists only in-frame clones, some missing. V and J calls and clone size are copied from that table; D and trimming were computed from the DNA. Of hundreds of thousands of clones listed, over 90% are singletons. Cells designated naive CD8 were CD45RO-negative and were positively selected for CCR7, with terminally differentiated effector memory CD45RA+ cells excluded. Sequences were obtained from naive CD8+ T cells sorted from blood. This clonotype originated in a man aged 25 to 45 in good health.

This chain's CDR3 is CASSPRGGPVREKLFF. Written as DNA, the CDR3 is TGTGCCAGCAGCCCCCGGGGTGGACCAGTGAGAGAAAAACTGTTTTTT. This rearrangement joins TRBV7-6 to TRBJ1-4; D gene uncertain. Germline CDR1 is SGHVS and CDR2 is FNYEAQ. The CDR3 runs to 16 residues. Trimming took off 5 bases at V and 8 bases at J, with 21 bases between the two ends.